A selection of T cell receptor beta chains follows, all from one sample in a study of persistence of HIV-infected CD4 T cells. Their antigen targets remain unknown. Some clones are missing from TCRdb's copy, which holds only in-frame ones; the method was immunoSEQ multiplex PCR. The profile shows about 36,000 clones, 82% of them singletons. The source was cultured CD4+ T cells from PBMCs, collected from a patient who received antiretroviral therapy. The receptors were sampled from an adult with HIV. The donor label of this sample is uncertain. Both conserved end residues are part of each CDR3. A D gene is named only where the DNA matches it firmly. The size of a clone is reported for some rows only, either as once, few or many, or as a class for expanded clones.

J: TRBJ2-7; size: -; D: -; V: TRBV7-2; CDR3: CASSLWAGGNEQYF; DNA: TGTGCCAGCAGCTTATGGGCTGGGGGGAACGAGCAGTACTTC
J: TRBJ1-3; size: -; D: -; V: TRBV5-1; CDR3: CARLRPAFTGNTIYF; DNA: TGCGCCAGGCTAAGACCGGCCTTCACTGGAAACACCATATATTTT
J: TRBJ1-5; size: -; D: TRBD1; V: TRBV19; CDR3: CASSNHRGTNQPQHF; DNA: TGTGCCAGTAGTAACCACAGGGGGACCAATCAGCCCCAGCATTTT
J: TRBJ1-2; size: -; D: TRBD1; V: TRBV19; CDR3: CASRTAGQGGWDGYTF; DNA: TGTGCCAGTAGGACCGCCGGACAGGGAGGGTGGGATGGCTACACCTTC
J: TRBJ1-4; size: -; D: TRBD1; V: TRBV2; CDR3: CASRGDRGFEKLFF; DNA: TGTGCCAGCAGGGGCGACAGGGGGTTTGAAAAACTGTTTTTT
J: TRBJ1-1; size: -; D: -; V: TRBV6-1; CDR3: CASSEIGNTEAFF; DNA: TGTGCCAGCAGTGAAATCGGGAACACTGAAGCTTTCTTT
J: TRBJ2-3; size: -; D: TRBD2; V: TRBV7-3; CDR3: CASSLNSGGTTDTQYF; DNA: TGTGCCAGCAGCTTAAACAGCGGGGGGACCACAGATACGCAGTATTTT
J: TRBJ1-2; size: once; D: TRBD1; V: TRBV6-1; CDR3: CASSEWTGPNYGYTF; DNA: TGTGCCAGCAGTGAGTGGACAGGTCCTAACTATGGCTACACCTTC
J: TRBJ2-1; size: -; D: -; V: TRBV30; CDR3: CAGNTNEQFF; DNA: TGTGCCGGCAATACGAATGAGCAGTTCTTC
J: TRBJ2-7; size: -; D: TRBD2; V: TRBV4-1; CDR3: CASSQEGSGGPYEQYF; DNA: TGCGCCAGCAGCCAAGAGGGTAGCGGGGGTCCCTACGAGCAGTACTTC
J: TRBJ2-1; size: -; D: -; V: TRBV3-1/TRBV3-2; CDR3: CASSQDTRLSEQFF; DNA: TGTGCCAGCAGCCAAGATACTAGATTGTCTGAGCAGTTCTTC
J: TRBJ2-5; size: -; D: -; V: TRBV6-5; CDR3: CASSYEGHHQETQYF; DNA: TGTGCCAGCAGTTACGAGGGGCATCACCAAGAGACCCAGTACTTC
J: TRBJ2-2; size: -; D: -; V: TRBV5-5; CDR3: CASSLRAGLNTGELFF; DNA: TGTGCCAGCAGCCTGCGGGCGGGTCTTAACACCGGGGAGCTGTTTTTT
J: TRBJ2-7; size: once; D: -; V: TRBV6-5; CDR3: CASSIAVSYEQYF; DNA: TGTGCCAGCAGTATTGCAGTCTCCTACGAGCAGTACTTC
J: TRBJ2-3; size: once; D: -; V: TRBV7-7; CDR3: CASSLGMAPLDTQYF; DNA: TGTGCTAGCAGCTTAGGTATGGCGCCGTTGGATACGCAGTATTTT
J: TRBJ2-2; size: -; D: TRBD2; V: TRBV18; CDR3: CASSPAASGGRNTGELFF; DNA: TGTGCCAGCTCACCGGCCGCCAGCGGGGGTCGCAACACCGGGGAGCTGTTTTTT
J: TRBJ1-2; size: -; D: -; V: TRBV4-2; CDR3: CASSQGPTGSYGYTF; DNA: TGTGCCAGCAGCCAAGGACCCACAGGGTCCTATGGCTACACCTTC
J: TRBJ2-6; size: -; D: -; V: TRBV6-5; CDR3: CASRLSSSGANVLTF; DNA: TGTGCCAGCAGACTTTCTAGCTCTGGGGCCAACGTCCTGACTTTC
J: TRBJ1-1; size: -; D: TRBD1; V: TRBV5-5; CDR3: CASSRRTGAGINTEAFF; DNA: TGTGCCAGCAGCCGGAGGACAGGGGCGGGGATTAACACTGAAGCTTTCTTT
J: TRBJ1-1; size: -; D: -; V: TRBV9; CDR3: CASATGPNTEAFF; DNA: TGTGCCAGCGCGACGGGGCCGAACACTGAAGCTTTCTTT
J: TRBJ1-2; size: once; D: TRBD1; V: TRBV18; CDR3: CASSRLTGDYGYTF; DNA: TGTGCCAGCTCACGACTTACAGGGGACTATGGCTACACCTTC
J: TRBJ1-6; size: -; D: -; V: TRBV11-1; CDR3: CASSLAEDSPLHF; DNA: TGTGCCAGCAGCTTAGCAGAGGATTCACCCCTCCACTTT
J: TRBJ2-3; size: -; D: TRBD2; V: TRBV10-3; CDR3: CAIGLAGNTDTQYF; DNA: TGTGCCATAGGACTAGCGGGTAACACAGATACGCAGTATTTT
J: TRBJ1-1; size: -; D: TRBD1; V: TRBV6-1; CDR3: CASSEATGGNTEAFF; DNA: TGTGCCAGCAGTGAAGCGACAGGGGGTAACACTGAAGCTTTCTTT
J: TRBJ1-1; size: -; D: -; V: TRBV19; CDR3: CASSSRDIEAFF; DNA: TGTGCCAGTAGTTCCAGGGACATTGAAGCTTTCTTT
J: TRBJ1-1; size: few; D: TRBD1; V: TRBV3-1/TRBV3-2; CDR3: CASSNRDRVTEAFF; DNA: TGTGCCAGCAGTAACCGGGACAGGGTTACTGAAGCTTTCTTT
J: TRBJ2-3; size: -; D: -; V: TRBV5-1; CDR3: CASSFTGIGTDTQYF; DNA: TGCGCCAGCAGCTTTACAGGGATTGGCACAGATACGCAGTATTTT
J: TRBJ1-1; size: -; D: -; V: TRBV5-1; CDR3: CASSFGQVNTEAFF; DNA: TGCGCCAGCAGCTTCGGGCAAGTAAACACTGAAGCTTTCTTT
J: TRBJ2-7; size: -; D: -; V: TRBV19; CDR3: CASSPRSGVGEQYF; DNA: TGTGCCAGTAGTCCCCGGTCGGGGGTGGGGGAGCAGTACTTC
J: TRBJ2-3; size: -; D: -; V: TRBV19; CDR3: CASSIAGAGADTQYF; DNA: TGTGCCAGTAGTATAGCGGGGGCTGGAGCAGATACGCAGTATTTT
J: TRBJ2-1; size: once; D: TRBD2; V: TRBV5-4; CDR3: CASSLAGGTYNEQFF; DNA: TGTGCCAGCAGCTTAGCGGGGGGAACCTACAATGAGCAGTTCTTC
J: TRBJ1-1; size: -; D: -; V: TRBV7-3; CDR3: CASSPQGRSEAFF; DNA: TGTGCCAGCAGCCCCCAAGGACGGTCTGAAGCTTTCTTT
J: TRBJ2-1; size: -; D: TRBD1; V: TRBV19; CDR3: CASSSNRGSGNEQFF; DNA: TGTGCCAGTAGCTCAAACAGGGGGTCGGGAAATGAGCAGTTCTTC
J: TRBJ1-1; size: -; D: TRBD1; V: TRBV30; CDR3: CAWTGGYNTEAFF; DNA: TGTGCCTGGACAGGGGGCTACAACACTGAAGCTTTCTTT
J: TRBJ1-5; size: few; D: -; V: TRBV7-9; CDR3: CASQAYGGGGNQPQHF; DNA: TGTGCCAGCCAAGCTTACGGTGGGGGAGGCAATCAGCCCCAGCATTTT
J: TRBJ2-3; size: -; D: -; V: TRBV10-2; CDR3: CASSSGYTDTQYF; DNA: TGCGCCAGCAGTTCAGGCTACACAGATACGCAGTATTTT
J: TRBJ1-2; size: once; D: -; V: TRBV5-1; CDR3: CASSPQGYYGYTF; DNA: TGCGCCAGCAGCCCCCAGGGCTACTATGGCTACACCTTC
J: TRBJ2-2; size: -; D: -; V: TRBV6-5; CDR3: CASSYPRAQGPGELFF; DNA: TGTGCCAGCAGTTACCCTCGAGCCCAGGGGCCCGGGGAGCTGTTTTTT
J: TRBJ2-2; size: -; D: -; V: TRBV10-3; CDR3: CAISDPGKRNTGELFF; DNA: TGTGCCATCAGTGACCCAGGGAAAAGGAACACCGGGGAGCTGTTTTTT
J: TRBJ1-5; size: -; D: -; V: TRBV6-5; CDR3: CASSTTGRNQPQHF; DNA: TGTGCCAGCAGCACCACAGGGAGGAATCAGCCCCAGCATTTT
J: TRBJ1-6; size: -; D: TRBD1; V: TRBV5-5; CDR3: CASSPKTGAQSSYNSPLHF; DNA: TGTGCCAGCAGCCCTAAGACAGGGGCGCAATCCTCCTATAATTCACCCCTCCACTTT
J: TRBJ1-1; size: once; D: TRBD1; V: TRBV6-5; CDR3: CAIAGTGTEAFF; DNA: TGTGCCATCGCAGGGACAGGCACTGAAGCTTTCTTT
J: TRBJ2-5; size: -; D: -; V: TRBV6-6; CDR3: CASSYNRGQGRETQYF; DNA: TGTGCCAGCAGTTATAATCGGGGGCAGGGACGAGAGACCCAGTACTTC
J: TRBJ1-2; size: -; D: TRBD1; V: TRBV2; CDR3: CASGSRTGGSYGYTF; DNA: TGTGCCAGCGGAAGTCGCACAGGGGGAAGCTATGGCTACACCTTC
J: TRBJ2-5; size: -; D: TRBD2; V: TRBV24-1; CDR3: CATSDLLAGETQYF; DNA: TGTGCCACCAGTGATTTGTTAGCGGGGGAGACCCAGTACTTC